These 30 T cell receptor beta chains came from one sample sequenced in a study of shared clonotypes between healthy human individuals. Terminally differentiated effector memory CD45RA+ cells were excluded by CCR7 positive selection of CD45RO-negative cells. Clones were read by immunoSEQ multiplex PCR, and TCRdb kept only the in-frame ones, dropping some. The sample has about 1,800,000 clones; about 95% are singletons. The sample comprised naive CD8+ T cells sorted from blood. The receptors originated from a man aged 18 to 29 in good health.

The V and J genes are TRBV7-3 and TRBJ2-2; D unresolved. This CDR3 region has 15 residues. The V and J ends lost 6 bases and 1 base respectively, with 12 bases between them. Germline-derived CDR1 and CDR2 are SGHTA and FQGTGA. CDR3 DNA: TGTGCCAGCAGTCCTAGGCCGGGGAACACCGGGGAGCTGTTTTTT. Its translation is CASSPRPGNTGELFF.

V and J are TRBV9 and TRBJ2-1; D might be TRBD1 or TRBD2, each matching 5 bases. Germline CDR1 is SGDLS and CDR2 is YYNGEE. The CDR3 is 15 residues long. V lost 0 bases and J 8 bases, leaving 15 bases between the germline ends. The CDR3 coding sequence is TGTGCCAGCAGCGTAGGGGGGTCCACGGTGTATGAGCAGTTCTTC. The encoded protein is CASSVGGSTVYEQFF. Variable domain in full (rest from reference TRBV9 and TRBJ2-1): DSGVTQTPKHLITATGQRVTLRCSPRSGDLSVYWYQQSLDQGLQFLIQYYNGEERAKGNILERFSAQQFPDLHSELNLSSLELGDSALYFCASSVGGSTVYEQFFGPGTRLTVL.

V usage is TRBV6-5 and J usage is TRBJ2-7, with D uncertain. The CDR3 totals 14 residues. V lost 2 bases, J lost 1 base, and 9 bases lay in between. Germline lookup yields CDR1 MNHEY and CDR2 SVGAGI. The CDR3 sequence: CASSYGDRSYEQYF. The CDR3 nucleotides read TGTGCCAGCAGTTACGGGGATAGATCCTACGAGCAGTACTTC.

The rearrangement joins TRBV5-4 to TRBJ2-1; TRBD1 or TRBD2 may be the D gene (5 bases each). The length of the CDR3 is 13 residues. The V gene's germline CDR1 is SGHNT and CDR2 YYREEE (reference sequence). Trimming took 5 bases from V and 12 from J, leaving 18 bases between them. The DNA of the CDR3 is TGTGCCAGCAGTTCCGGGACCAACCCCAGGCAGTTCTTC. Translation: CASSSGTNPRQFF.

Regarding this clone: Compared with germline, one end of the junction differs, possibly owing to a read error. Additional DNA sequences in this sample encode the identical CDR3. The chain combines TRBV30 with TRBJ2-7; the D is unclear. The CDR3 contains 13 residues. Germline loops: CDR1 GTSNPN, CDR2 SVGIG (reference sequence). The CDR3 bases are TGTGCCTGGAGTGATGACAACGTCTACGAGCAGTACTTT. Translating it yields CAWSDDNVYEQYF.

J is TRBJ2-5 and V is TRBV15; D gene uncertain. The CDR3 spans 15 residues. Trimming removed 7 bases from V and 1 base from J, with 16 bases in between. Germline V lookup: CDR1 LNHNV, CDR2 YYDKDF (reference sequence). The DNA of the CDR3 is TGTGCCACCACCGAAAACCCTAGTGTCCAAGAGACCCAGTACTTC. Encoded protein: CATTENPSVQETQYF.

This clone was seen more than once but under ten times. This chain links TRBV19 with TRBJ2-1; D gene uncertain. The CDR3 runs 14 residues. With 6 bases removed from V and 9 bases from J, the gap between germline ends came to 18 bases. CDR1 is LNHDA, CDR2 SQIVND, per germline (reference sequence). In DNA form, the CDR3 reads TGTGCCAGTAGGGGCGGCCTTGCCGCTAGTGAGCAGTTCTTC. It yields the protein CASRGGLAASEQFF. Full variable domain (outside the CDR3, taken from reference TRBV19 and TRBJ2-1): DGGITQSPKYLFRKEGQNVTLSCEQNLNHDAMYWYRQDPGQGLRLIYYSQIVNDFQKGDIAEGYSVSREKKESFPLTVTSAQKNPTAFYLCASRGGLAASEQFFGPGTRLTVL.

The CDR3 here is CSVYRGGILDTQYF. DNA for the CDR3: TGCAGCGTGTACAGGGGCGGTATTTTAGATACGCAGTATTTT. This chain connects TRBV29-1 to TRBJ2-3; TRBD1 matches 7 bases. The CDR3 is 14 amino acids. Looked up from germline, CDR1 is SQVTM and CDR2 is ANQGSEA. The trim removed 6 bases at V and 5 bases at J, leaving 11 bases unmatched.

The CDR3 protein is CASSPMGRETQYF. For the CDR3, the DNA is TGTGCCAGCAGCCCAATGGGGCGGGAGACCCAGTACTTC. The rearrangement links TRBV11-2 to TRBJ2-5; D might be TRBD1 (5 bases). The CDR3 is 13 residues long. CDR1 is SGHAT and CDR2 is FQNNGV in the germline V gene. The germline V and J ends were trimmed by 5 bases and 5 bases, with 12 bases remaining between them.

This clone was detected a few times. This chain uses TRBV7-9 with TRBJ2-7; unclear D gene. This CDR3 spans 14 amino acids. CDR1 SEHNR and CDR2 FQNEAQ come from the germline V gene (reference sequence). The ends were cut back, 5 bases at V and 0 bases at J, with 11 bases in the middle. The CDR3 nucleotides are TGTGCCAGCAGCCCCAAGTCCCCCTCCTACGAGCAGTACTTC. The encoded protein is CASSPKSPSYEQYF. The full variable domain, completed using reference TRBV7-9 and TRBJ2-7, is DTGVSQNPRHKITKRGQNVTFRCDPISEHNRLYWYRQTLGQGPEFLTYFQNEAQLEKSRLLSDRFSAERPKGSFSTLEIQRTEQGDSAMYLCASSPKSPSYEQYFGPGTRLTVT.

A word on this clone: The same CDR3 can be traced to other DNA sequences in this sample. V is TRBV6-5 and J is TRBJ1-5; 7 nucleotides match TRBD1. The CDR3 length is 14 residues. CDR1 MNHEY and CDR2 SVGAGI come from the germline V gene. The V and J ends lost 6 bases and 4 bases, in that order; junction bases with no gene match: 6. CDR3 loop: CASSPRGGNQPQHF. CDR3 coding DNA: TGTGCCAGCAGCCCCAGGGGGGGGAATCAGCCCCAGCATTTT.

The gene calls are TRBV13 and TRBJ2-2, with D possibly called TRBD1 or TRBD2 (5 bases each). CDR1 is PRHDT and CDR2 is FYEKMQ in the germline V gene (reference sequence). This CDR3 region has 15 residues. V was trimmed by 5 bases and J by 0 bases, leaving 10 bases between them. The DNA for the CDR3 is TGTGCCAGCAGCCGCCTGGGGGCGAACACCGGGGAGCTGTTTTTT. Its protein product is CASSRLGANTGELFF.

The sample holds one count of this clone. This chain joins TRBV4-1 and TRBJ1-1, with D perhaps TRBD1 (6 bases). This CDR3 is built from 12 residues. Germline V gives CDR1 MGHRA, CDR2 YSYEKL. Trimming removed 1 base at V and 11 bases at J, with 11 bases between. Written as DNA, the CDR3 is TGCGCCAGCAGCCAAGTGGGACAATTGGCTTTCTTT. Amino acid sequence: CASSQVGQLAFF.

The chain couples TRBV13 to TRBJ2-1; the match to TRBD2 covers 8 bases. The trim removed 6 bases at V and 15 bases at J, leaving 10 bases unmatched. Germline CDR1 and CDR2: PRHDT and FYEKMQ (reference sequence). There are 12 residues in the CDR3. The CDR3 sequence is CASSSDGTSGFF. DNA for the CDR3: TGTGCCAGCAGTTCCGACGGGACTAGTGGGTTCTTC.

This chain joins TRBV9 and TRBJ1-6, with D tentatively TRBD1 (6 bases). CDR3 length: 15 amino acids. Trimming took off 3 bases at V and 8 bases at J, with 15 bases between the two ends. In germline, CDR1 is SGDLS, CDR2 YYNGEE. CDR3 in amino acids: CASSDKQGSDSPLHF. The CDR3 nucleotides read TGTGCCAGCAGCGATAAACAGGGCTCTGATTCACCCCTCCACTTT.

In its sample, this clone was seen once. This chain links TRBV7-8 with TRBJ2-3; 7 bases align to TRBD2. CDR1 is SGHVS, CDR2 FQNEAQ, per germline. The CDR3 loop spans 14 amino acids. Unmatched junction bases numbered 8, after V lost 8 bases and J lost 3 bases. CDR3 residues: CASSSGEETDTQYF. CDR3 bases: TGTGCCAGCTCCAGCGGGGAGGAGACAGATACGCAGTATTTT.

The CDR3 nucleotides are TGTGCCTGGAGTGCCGACTCCTTGGTGAACACTGAAGCTTTCTTT. The encoded protein is CAWSADSLVNTEAFF. This chain joins TRBV30 and TRBJ1-1; D not certain. V was trimmed by 1 base and J by 0 bases, leaving 12 bases between them. Germline CDR1 GTSNPN, CDR2 SVGIG (reference sequence). This CDR3 has 15 amino acids.

This chain connects TRBV19 to TRBJ2-6; D is perhaps TRBD1 (5 bases). The V end was cut by 1 base, the J end by 0 bases, with 13 bases between. CDR3 length: 18 amino acids. Germline CDR1 and CDR2: LNHDA and SQIVND (reference sequence). This chain's CDR3 is CASSIGGAVYSGANVLTF. The CDR3 nucleotides are TGTGCCAGTAGTATAGGGGGCGCGGTCTACTCTGGGGCCAACGTCCTGACTTTC.

The V gene is TRBV4-1, the J gene TRBJ2-1; 10 positions match TRBD2. Trimming took 3 bases from V and 8 from J; bases not matched to a gene: 10. CDR1 is MGHRA and CDR2 is YSYEKL in the germline V gene. The CDR3 totals 16 residues. CDR3 residues: CASSHRLAGQEDEQFF. CDR3 coding DNA: TGCGCCAGCAGCCACCGACTAGCGGGTCAGGAGGATGAGCAGTTCTTC.

The chain is built from TRBV28 and TRBJ2-3; no reliable D call. Deletions cut 5 bases from V and 8 bases from J, with 14 bases between. The CDR3 is 13 residues long. Germline CDR1 and CDR2: MDHEN and SYDVKM. CDR3 bases: TGTGCCAGCAGTCCCACGGACGGGTTTACGCAGTATTTT. As protein: CASSPTDGFTQYF.

This chain connects TRBV7-9 to TRBJ2-5, with 7 bases that match TRBD1. The germline V gene has CDR1 SEHNR and CDR2 FQNEAQ (reference sequence). This CDR3 spans 16 amino acids. With 4 bases clipped from V and 2 bases from J, the junction kept 10 bases outside the gene matches. CDR3 residues: CASSSPPGRGQETQYF. CDR3 nucleotide sequence: TGTGCCAGCAGCTCGCCCCCGGGCAGGGGGCAAGAGACCCAGTACTTC.

CDR3 sequence reads: CASMNGGLYEQYF. CDR3 nucleotide sequence: TGCGCCAGCATGAACGGGGGGCTCTACGAGCAGTACTTC. The chain has TRBV10-2 and TRBJ2-7, with TRBD2 as a possible D gene (7 bases). There are 13 residues in the CDR3. With 7 bases removed from V and 3 bases from J, the gap between germline ends came to 13 bases. Germline values: CDR1 WSHSY, CDR2 SAAADI.

The chain links TRBV29-1 to TRBJ1-1, with D perhaps matching TRBD1 (6 bases). The CDR3 has 14 amino acids. CDR1 SQVTM and CDR2 ANQGSEA come from the germline V gene. V lost 5 bases and J 1 base, leaving 14 bases between the germline ends. The CDR3 sequence is CSVRLGGANTEAFF. The CDR3 nucleotides are TGCAGCGTTCGATTGGGGGGCGCGAACACTGAAGCTTTCTTT.

The V gene is TRBV30, the J gene TRBJ1-2, with D hard to call. Germline V gives CDR1 GTSNPN, CDR2 SVGIG (reference sequence). V was trimmed by 5 bases and J by 3 bases, leaving 10 bases between them. The CDR3 length is 12 residues. The DNA of the CDR3 is TGTGCCTGGCACCGTGATGACTATGGCTACACCTTC. Amino acids: CAWHRDDYGYTF. Looking up the rest from reference TRBV30 and TRBJ1-2 gives the full variable domain: SQTIHQWPATLVQPVGSPLSLECTVEGTSNPNLYWYRQAAGRGLQLLFYSVGIGQISSEVPQNLSASRPQDRQFILSSKKLLLSDSGFYLCAWHRDDYGYTFGSGTRLTVV.

This rearrangement joins TRBV27 to TRBJ2-7; D may be TRBD1 or TRBD2 (6 bases each). With 5 bases removed from V and 5 bases from J, the gap between germline ends came to 22 bases. The CDR3 contains 16 residues. The germline V gene has CDR1 MNHEY and CDR2 SMNVEV (reference sequence). CDR3 in amino acids: CASSHKQGHGGDEQYF. The DNA of the CDR3 is TGTGCCAGCAGTCACAAACAGGGCCACGGCGGGGACGAGCAGTACTTC.

This chain connects TRBV10-3 to TRBJ2-2; 7 nucleotides match TRBD1. Trimming removed 2 bases from V and 6 bases from J; junction bases left unmatched: 9. The CDR3 length is 16 residues. Germline CDR1 ENHRY, CDR2 SYGVKD. The CDR3 loop reads CAISEETGPPSGELFF. The CDR3 nucleotides are TGTGCCATCAGTGAGGAGACAGGGCCTCCCTCCGGGGAGCTGTTTTTT.

The CDR3 sequence: CASSYFGDGEAFF. CDR3 coding DNA: TGTGCCAGCAGTTACTTCGGGGACGGAGAAGCTTTCTTT. V is TRBV6-5 and J is TRBJ1-1, with a weak D call TRBD1 (5 bases). The germline CDR1 and CDR2 sequences are MNHEY and SVGAGI. This CDR3 spans 13 amino acids. The V and J ends lost 1 base and 8 bases respectively, with 11 bases between them.

This chain joins TRBV10-3 and TRBJ2-7, with 8 bases fitting TRBD1. Losses at the gene ends were 2 bases for V and 4 bases for J; bases not matched to a gene: 7. From germline, CDR1 is ENHRY and CDR2 SYGVKD. The CDR3 runs to 15 residues. The CDR3 DNA is TGTGCCATCAGTGAGGGTACACAGGGGGGTTACGAGCAGTACTTC. Translated, it gives CAISEGTQGGYEQYF.

The chain uses TRBV13 and TRBJ2-1; TRBD2 might be the D (6 bases). Trimming shortened V by 3 bases and J by 0 bases, and 12 bases separated the two germline ends. CDR3 size: 16 residues. From germline, CDR1 is PRHDT and CDR2 FYEKMQ (reference sequence). Written as DNA, the CDR3 is TGTGCCAGCAGCTTTACGGGACTGAGCTCCTACAATGAGCAGTTCTTC. Amino acid sequence: CASSFTGLSSYNEQFF. The entire variable domain, with the rest obtained from reference TRBV13 and TRBJ2-1, is as follows: AAGVIQSPRHLIKEKRETATLKCYPIPRHDTVYWYQQGPGQDPQFLISFYEKMQSDKGSIPDRFSAQQFSDYHSELNMSSLELGDSALYFCASSFTGLSSYNEQFFGPGTRLTVL.

Regarding this clone: A junction boundary mismatches the germline segment, possibly from a read error. The genes are TRBV7-7 and TRBJ2-1; TRBD2 might be the D (5 bases). The CDR3 is 13 amino acids. Germline V CDR1 and CDR2: SSHAT, FNYEAQ (reference sequence). The CDR3 region is CASSLATSYEQFF. CDR3 in DNA: TGTGCTAGCAGCTTAGCGACCTCCTATGAGCAGTTCTTC.